The 11 T cell receptor beta chains in this list originate from one sample, sequenced in a study of cytomegalovirus exposure and HLA in healthy donors. The PCR contained 60 Vbeta and 13 Jbeta primers. Clones were read by immunoSEQ multiplex PCR, and TCRdb kept only the in-frame ones, dropping some. Of under 120,000 clones in the sample, less than 80% were seen once. The sequencing sample was made of PBMCs. All receptors derive from a woman aged 40-49 years in good health and CMV-seronegative.

This clone was seen more than once but under ten times. This chain links TRBV2 with TRBJ1-2, with D hard to call. Germline CDR1 SNHLY, CDR2 FYNNEI. V was clipped by 0 bases and J by 1 base, with 12 bases between them. The CDR3 extends over 16 amino acids. CDR3 bases: TGTGCCAGCAGTGAAGCGCCCGGCAGACTTAACTATGGCTACACCTTC. Protein sequence: CASSEAPGRLNYGYTF. The whole variable domain, filled in from reference TRBV2 and TRBJ1-2, reads EPEVTQTPSHQVTQMGQEVILRCVPISNHLYFYWYRQILGQKVEFLVSFYNNEISEKSEIFDDQFSVERPDGSNFTLKIRSTKLEDSAMYFCASSEAPGRLNYGYTFGSGTRLTVV.

This clone was counted once. The chain carries TRBV5-6 and TRBJ2-5, with 10 nucleotides matching TRBD2. Trimming cost V 0 bases and J 4 bases; bases outside gene matches: 6. The CDR3 is 16 amino acids. Germline V gene data show CDR1 as SGHDT and CDR2 as YYEEEE. The CDR3 here is CASSLASSGRRETQYF. The DNA for the CDR3 is TGTGCCAGCAGCTTGGCCTCTAGCGGGAGAAGAGAGACCCAGTACTTC.

This chain joins TRBV5-1 and TRBJ1-1, with a weak D call TRBD1 (6 bases). Germline CDR1 reads SGHRS; CDR2 reads YFSETQ. The V end was cut by 3 bases, the J end by 1 base, with 7 bases between. This CDR3 region has 13 residues. CDR3: CASSWTANTEAFF. The CDR3 bases are TGCGCCAGCAGCTGGACAGCGAACACTGAAGCTTTCTTT.

This chain connects TRBV15 to TRBJ2-7; the match to TRBD2 covers 8 bases. From germline, CDR1 is LNHNV and CDR2 YYDKDF (reference sequence). Losses at the gene ends were 5 bases for V and 7 bases for J; bases not matched to a gene: 10. The CDR3 has 14 residues. CDR3 coding DNA: TGTGCCACCAGCTATACAGCGGGAGTAGGGGAGCAGTACTTC. Amino acid sequence: CATSYTAGVGEQYF. Drawing the rest from reference TRBV15 and TRBJ2-7, the complete variable domain is DAMVIQNPRYQVTQFGKPVTLSCSQTLNHNVMYWYQQKSSQAPKLLFHYYDKDFNNEADTPDNFQSRRPNTSFCFLDIRSPGLGDTAMYLCATSYTAGVGEQYFGPGTRLTVT.

The chain links TRBV27 to TRBJ1-1; D perhaps matches TRBD1 (5 bases). The CDR3 is made up of 15 amino acids. Germline V gene lookup returns CDR1 MNHEY and CDR2 SMNVEV (reference sequence). The V end lost 1 base, the J end lost 0 bases, and 9 bases lay between the germline ends. CDR3 nucleotides: TGTGCCAGCAGTTTATGGGGCCCCTTGAACACTGAAGCTTTCTTT. Its protein product is CASSLWGPLNTEAFF.

The chain combines TRBV6-6 with TRBJ2-1; D perhaps matches TRBD2 (5 bases). The CDR3 covers 14 residues. V shed 6 bases and J shed 7 bases, with 16 bases lying between them. The germline V gene has CDR1 MNHNY and CDR2 SVGAGI (reference sequence). CDR3 in DNA: TGTGCCAGCAGCGGAACGGGGTCGTTTAATGAGCAGTTCTTC. This gives the protein CASSGTGSFNEQFF.

V usage is TRBV19 and J usage is TRBJ2-7, with D perhaps TRBD2 (6 bases). Germline values: CDR1 LNHDA, CDR2 SQIVND (reference sequence). V dropped 4 bases and J dropped 5 bases, with 15 bases sitting between them. The CDR3 has 14 amino acids. As DNA, the CDR3 is TGTGCCAGTAGTACTCGGACGGGGGTGGACGAGCAGTACTTC. Its protein product is CASSTRTGVDEQYF.

This rearrangement joins TRBV29-1 to TRBJ1-2, with a possible D match to TRBD1 (5 bases). Germline CDR1 SQVTM, CDR2 ANQGSEA. V lost 2 bases and J 7 bases, leaving 14 bases between the germline ends. The length of the CDR3 is 13 residues. The CDR3 coding sequence is TGCAGCGTTGAATCCCAGGGTGGAAGTGGCTACACCTTC. It specifies CSVESQGGSGYTF. The complete variable domain, with remaining parts taken from reference TRBV29-1 and TRBJ1-2, reads SAVISQKPSRDICQRGTSLTIQCQVDSQVTMMFWYRQQPGQSLTLIATANQGSEATYESGFVIDKFPISRPNLTFSTLTVSNMSPEDSSIYLCSVESQGGSGYTFGSGTRLTVV.

V gene TRBV7-9 combines with J gene TRBJ1-1; the D gene is possibly TRBD1 (5 bases). Trimming stripped 6 bases from V and 4 bases from J, with 12 bases between. The germline CDR1 and CDR2 sequences are SEHNR and FQNEAQ (reference sequence). CDR3 size: 13 residues. The CDR3 spells CASREPRGTEAFF. DNA of the CDR3: TGTGCCAGCAGGGAACCAAGGGGCACTGAAGCTTTCTTT.

The chain recombines TRBV6-5 with TRBJ2-7; 7 bases are shared with TRBD1. In germline, CDR1 is MNHEY, CDR2 SVGAGI. This CDR3 region has 13 residues. With 6 bases clipped from V and 9 bases from J, the junction kept 11 bases outside the gene matches. CDR3 coding DNA: TGTGCCAGCAGGCCCGGGACAGCTTACCCGCAGTACTTC. The encoded protein is CASRPGTAYPQYF.

DNA for the CDR3: TGTGCCAGCAGCTTTTGGCTAGCGGGGGCAGATACGCAGTATTTT. It translates to CASSFWLAGADTQYF. The rearrangement links TRBV7-2 to TRBJ2-3, with 10 bases that match TRBD2. The CDR3 totals 15 residues. J was trimmed by 4 bases and V by 3 bases; bases with no gene match: 4. Germline CDR1 and CDR2: SGHTA and FQGNSA.